This T cell receptor beta chain was identified during a study of T-cell reconstitution after alpha-beta-depleted transplantation in children. The TCRbeta library incorporated unique molecular identifiers. MiXCR, run by TCRdb on the PCR reads, gives a single entry per CDR3 protein. The sample yields approximately 640,000 distinct CDR3 sequences, 15% to 20% seen once. Germline values: CDR1 SGHVS, CDR2 FQNEAQ. V was clipped by 4 bases and J by 5 bases; unmatched bases: 13. This CDR3 region has 17 residues. This chain uses TRBV7-8 with TRBJ2-5; TRBD1 matches 10 bases. The clonotype comes from a human donor who donated a stem cell graft to a child with acute myeloid leukemia. The source was PBMCs from the stem cell graft donor, collected from the stem cell graft. The CDR3: CASSSRGSTGGLETQYF. The CDR3 region has the DNA TGTGCCAGCAGCTCAAGAGGGTCGACAGGGGGCTTGGAGACCCAGTACTTC.